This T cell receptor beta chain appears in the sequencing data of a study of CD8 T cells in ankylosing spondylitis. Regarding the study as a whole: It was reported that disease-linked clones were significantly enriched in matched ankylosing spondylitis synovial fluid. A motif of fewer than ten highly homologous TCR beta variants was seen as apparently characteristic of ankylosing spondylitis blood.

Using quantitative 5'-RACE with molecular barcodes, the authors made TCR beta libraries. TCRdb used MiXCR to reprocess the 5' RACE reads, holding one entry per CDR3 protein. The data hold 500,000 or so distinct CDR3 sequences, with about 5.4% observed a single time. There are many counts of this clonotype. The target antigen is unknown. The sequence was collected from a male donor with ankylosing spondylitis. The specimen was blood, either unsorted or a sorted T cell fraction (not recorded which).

CDR3 region: CASSQPTSGYNEQFF. In DNA form, the CDR3 reads TGCGCCAGCAGCCAACCGACTAGCGGTTACAATGAGCAGTTCTTC. The V call is TRBV4-1, the J call TRBJ2-1; 9 positions match TRBD2. The CDR3 consists of 15 residues. V gave up 2 bases and J gave up 4 bases; unmatched junction bases: 3. Germline-derived CDR1 and CDR2 are MGHRA and YSYEKL.